A selection of T cell receptor beta chains follows, all from one sample in a study of Graves' ophthalmopathy and Graves' hyperthyroidism. TCRdb reprocessed the multiplex PCR reads with MiXCR, giving one entry per CDR3 protein. The sample consists of 350,000 to 400,000 distinct CDR3 sequences, approximately 15% of them appearing once. The source material was peripheral blood. The receptors come from a woman aged 18-29 years with stable Graves' hyperthyroidism. Each CDR3 is given with its conserved first and last residue. D genes are given only for firm matches. The size field is filled for only some rows; it gives once, few, many or a size class.

CDR3,DNA,size,V,J,D
CASGPGDTESETQYF,TGCGCCAGCGGACCCGGAGACACGGAGTCAGAGACCCAGTACTTC,NA,TRBV5-1,TRBJ2-5,NA
CASSHPGQGYIGYGYTF,TGTGCCAGCAGTCACCCGGGACAGGGGTACATCGGATATGGCTACACCTTC,many,TRBV6-2/TRBV6-3,TRBJ1-2,TRBD1
CASSYEGQGTDYTF,TGTGCCAGCAGTTATGAGGGTCAGGGGACGGACTACACCTTC,NA,TRBV6-5,TRBJ1-2,NA
CASSPFGRDGELFF,TGTGCCAGCAGCCCCTTTGGTAGGGACGGGGAGCTGTTTTTT,many,TRBV12-3/TRBV12-4,TRBJ2-2,NA
CASSKEISNTGELFF,TGTGCCAGCAGTAAGGAGATATCGAACACCGGGGAGCTGTTTTTT,few,TRBV6-1,TRBJ2-2,NA
CATISSGANVLTF,TGTGCCACGATATCCTCTGGGGCCAACGTCCTGACTTTC,many,TRBV15,TRBJ2-6,NA
CASSPSRTGNGYAF,TGTGCCAGCAGTCCCTCCCGGACAGGGAATGGCTACGCCTTC,few,TRBV12-3/TRBV12-4,TRBJ1-2,TRBD1
CASSQGLFGQALNTEAFF,TGCGCCAGCAGCCAAGGGTTATTCGGGCAAGCCCTAAACACTGAAGCTTTCTTT,NA,TRBV4-1,TRBJ1-1,NA
CASSYRGDSYNSPLHF,TGTGCCAGCAGTTACCGTGGGGATTCCTATAATTCACCCCTCCACTTT,many,TRBV6-2/TRBV6-3,TRBJ1-6,NA
CASSYQTIQYF,TGTGCCAGCAGTTACCAGACCATTCAGTACTTC,many,TRBV28,TRBJ2-4,NA
CASSPRGQGRQPQHF,TGTGCCAGCAGCCCCAGGGGACAGGGAAGGCAGCCCCAGCATTTT,few,TRBV7-2,TRBJ1-5,TRBD1
CASSYDWDARMGYTF,TGTGCCAGCAGCTACGACTGGGACGCCAGAATGGGCTACACCTTC,many,TRBV7-2,TRBJ1-2,NA
CASSLALEGRCTEAFF,TGCGCCAGCAGCTTGGCCCTAGAGGGTCGGTGCACTGAAGCTTTCTTT,many,TRBV5-1,TRBJ1-1,NA
CAISEDLTGYTF,TGTGCCATCAGTGAGGACTTGACGGGCTACACCTTC,many,TRBV10-3,TRBJ1-2,NA
CASSLALDRPNYGYTF,TGTGCCAGCAGCTTAGCATTGGACAGGCCTAACTATGGCTACACCTTC,many,TRBV7-2,TRBJ1-2,TRBD1
CASSLTRGGSNYGYTF,TGTGCCAGCAGCCTCACCAGGGGGGGGTCTAACTATGGCTACACCTTC,many,TRBV7-2,TRBJ1-2,TRBD1
CASRQGPTGVYGYTF,TGTGCCAGCAGGCAAGGCCCGACAGGGGTCTATGGCTACACCTTC,many,TRBV12-3/TRBV12-4,TRBJ1-2,TRBD1
CASSQDRQAIRNTIYF,TGCGCCAGCAGCCAAGATCGACAGGCGATAAGAAACACCATATATTTT,NA,TRBV4-1,TRBJ1-3,NA
CSVDRGRGYTF,TGCAGCGTTGACAGGGGGCGAGGCTACACCTTC,many,TRBV29-1,TRBJ1-2,TRBD1
CSVQGRNTEAFF,TGCAGCGTACAGGGACGGAACACTGAAGCTTTCTTT,many,TRBV29-1,TRBJ1-1,NA
CASSPGPGASANGYTF,TGTGCCAGCAGCCCCGGTCCGGGGGCTTCGGCGAATGGCTACACCTTC,NA,TRBV3-1,TRBJ1-2,NA
CASSLRGSGQPQHF,TGTGCCAGCAGTCTCAGGGGGTCTGGCCAGCCCCAGCATTTT,many,TRBV6-2/TRBV6-3,TRBJ1-5,TRBD1
CASSLGASGGAFFWETQYF,TGTGCCAGCAGCTTAGGGGCTAGCGGGGGGGCTTTTTTCTGGGAGACCCAGTACTTC,many,TRBV7-2,TRBJ2-5,TRBD2
CSAPQAYEQYF,TGCAGTGCTCCGCAAGCGTACGAGCAGTACTTC,few,TRBV20-1,TRBJ2-7,NA
CASSYLGTGVLEQYF,TGTGCCAGCAGTTACTTGGGGACAGGGGTCCTGGAGCAGTACTTC,many,TRBV6-5,TRBJ2-7,TRBD1
CASSLAGAPTANTGELFF,TGTGCCAGCAGCCTAGCGGGGGCCCCAACAGCGAACACCGGGGAGCTGTTTTTT,many,TRBV27,TRBJ2-2,TRBD2
CASSYRSEWGEAFF,TGTGCCAGCAGTTACAGGTCAGAGTGGGGTGAAGCTTTCTTT,NA,TRBV6-5,TRBJ1-1,NA
CASKKGYGYTF,TGTGCCAGCAAAAAGGGCTATGGCTACACCTTC,many,TRBV27,TRBJ1-2,NA
CASRPRNTEAFF,TGTGCCAGCCGGCCAAGGAACACTGAAGCTTTCTTT,many,TRBV6-5,TRBJ1-1,NA
CASSPRGGSNTEAFF,TGTGCCAGCTCACCCCGCGGGGGGTCGAACACTGAAGCTTTCTTT,many,TRBV18,TRBJ1-1,NA
CATSDSGGLLYF,TGTGCCACCAGTGATTCTGGGGGACTCCTCTACTTC,many,TRBV24-1,TRBJ2-7,NA
CASSPGGSSSYEQYF,TGCGCCAGCAGCCCGGGGGGGAGTTCCTCCTACGAGCAGTACTTC,few,TRBV5-1,TRBJ2-7,TRBD2
CASSRPGRLQYF,TGCGCCAGCAGCCGCCCGGGCAGGTTGCAGTACTTC,NA,TRBV4-1,TRBJ2-7,NA